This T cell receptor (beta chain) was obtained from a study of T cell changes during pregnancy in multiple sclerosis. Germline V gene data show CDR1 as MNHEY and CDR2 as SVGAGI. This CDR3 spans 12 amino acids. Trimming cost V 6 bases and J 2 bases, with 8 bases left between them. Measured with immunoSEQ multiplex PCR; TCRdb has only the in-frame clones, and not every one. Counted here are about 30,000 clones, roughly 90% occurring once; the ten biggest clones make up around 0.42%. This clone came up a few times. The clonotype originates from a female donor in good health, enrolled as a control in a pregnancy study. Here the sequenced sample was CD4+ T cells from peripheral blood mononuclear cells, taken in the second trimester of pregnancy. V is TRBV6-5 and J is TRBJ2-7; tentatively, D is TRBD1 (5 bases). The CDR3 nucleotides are TGTGCCAGCAGGGACACAACCTACGAGCAGTACTTC. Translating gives CASRDTTYEQYF.